One and the same sample provided the 11 T cell receptor beta chains below, sequenced in a study of T cells after yellow fever vaccination. TCRdb re-derived calls from the 5' RACE reads in MiXCR, one entry per CDR3 protein. The repertoire holds hundreds of thousands of distinct CDR3 sequences, with 18% as singletons. The sample was PBMCs, taken before the yellow fever booster vaccination. The receptor set was obtained from a man between 18 and 35 years old who received the YFV17D yellow fever vaccine.

The rearrangement joins TRBV2 to TRBJ2-7, with no clear D. The V and J ends lost 4 bases and 4 bases respectively, with 8 bases between them. Germline V lookup: CDR1 SNHLY, CDR2 FYNNEI. The CDR3 consists of 12 residues. This CDR3 reads CASSVGTYEQYF. DNA for the CDR3: TGTGCCAGCAGTGTGGGCACTTACGAGCAGTACTTC. The full variable domain, its missing parts supplied by reference TRBV2 and TRBJ2-7, is EPEVTQTPSHQVTQMGQEVILRCVPISNHLYFYWYRQILGQKVEFLVSFYNNEISEKSEIFDDQFSVERPDGSNFTLKIRSTKLEDSAMYFCASSVGTYEQYFGPGTRLTVT.

This clonotype has more than one count but fewer than ten. The junction differs from germline at one of its ends, possibly a read error. V and J are TRBV5-1 and TRBJ1-1, with 7 bases fitting TRBD1. The CDR3 totals 15 residues. Germline V CDR1 and CDR2: SGHRS, YFSETQ. CDR3 in DNA: TGCGCCAGCAGCTTGGGGGACAGTTTGAACATTGAAGCTTTCTTT. Encoded protein: CASSLGDSLNIEAFF.

V and J are TRBV6-6 and TRBJ2-7, with TRBD2 matching over 7 bases. CDR3 length equals 15 residues. After removal of 6 bases from V and 3 bases from J, the junction contained 11 bases not matched to a gene. Germline loops: CDR1 MNHNY, CDR2 SVGAGI (reference sequence). The CDR3 DNA sequence: TGTGCCAGCAGCCCCCCGGGGGGACTTGGCTACGAGCAGTACTTC. Its translation is CASSPPGGLGYEQYF.

The J gene is TRBJ1-2, the V gene TRBV6-5; D is possibly TRBD1 (5 bases). Germline loops: CDR1 MNHEY, CDR2 SVGAGI. The CDR3 extends over 14 amino acids. V dropped 0 bases and J dropped 8 bases, with 13 bases sitting between them. CDR3 DNA sequence: TGTGCCAGCAGTTACTCAGGGGAAATTGGCGGCTACACCTTC. Amino acids: CASSYSGEIGGYTF.

In nucleotides, the CDR3 is TGCAGTGCTAGAGATCCCAGGGGGCGTGAAGATACGCAGTATTTT. Translated, it gives CSARDPRGREDTQYF. The genes are TRBV20-1 and TRBJ2-3, with TRBD1 identical over 8 bases. From germline, CDR1 is DFQATT and CDR2 SNEGSKA (reference sequence). The CDR3 sequence is 15 residues long. Losses at the gene ends were 0 bases for V and 5 bases for J; bases not matched to a gene: 7.

This clonotype came up a few times. The gene calls are TRBV29-1 and TRBJ1-1, with no clear D. The CDR3 runs 14 residues. V was cut by 0 bases and J by 2 bases, with 10 bases left in between. Per germline, CDR1 SQVTM and CDR2 ANQGSEA. CDR3 nucleotides: TGCAGCGTTGAAGAGATCCGGGCAAACACTGAAGCTTTCTTT. It specifies CSVEEIRANTEAFF.

This clonotype turned up a few times. V is TRBV11-3 and J is TRBJ1-2; 7 positions match TRBD1. V lost 5 bases, J lost 6 bases, and 3 bases stayed unmatched. The CDR3 loop spans 12 amino acids. Germline values: CDR1 SGHNT, CDR2 YENEEA. CDR3 in DNA: TGTGCCAGCAGCCAACAGGGGAATGGCTACACCTTC. This codes for CASSQQGNGYTF.

This clonotype was seen only a few times. The CDR3: CASRGLAGGASSYNEQFF. The CDR3 DNA follows: TGTGCCAGCAGGGGACTAGCGGGGGGCGCGAGCTCCTACAATGAGCAGTTCTTC. The chain combines TRBV12-3 or TRBV12-4 with TRBJ2-1; 15 bases agree with TRBD2. V gave up 6 bases and J gave up 0 bases; unmatched junction bases: 6. CDR3 size: 18 residues.

This clonotype was seen more than once but under ten times. The chain joins TRBV3-1 to TRBJ1-6; D remains unclear. Germline CDR1 and CDR2: LGHDT and YNNKEL (reference sequence). V lost 6 bases to trimming and J lost 0 bases, with 9 bases between them. The CDR3 length is 15 residues. CDR3 nucleotide sequence: TGTGCCAGCAGTTTGTATGACTCCTATAATTCACCCCTCCACTTT. It specifies CASSLYDSYNSPLHF.

This clonotype was counted a few times. This chain links TRBV5-6 with TRBJ2-7; tentative D call: TRBD2 (5 bases). V was trimmed by 3 bases and J by 0 bases, leaving 7 bases between them. CDR1 and CDR2 (germline): SGHDT, YYEEEE. The CDR3 consists of 13 residues. CDR3 residues: CASSYGVSYEQYF. Written as DNA, the CDR3 is TGTGCCAGCAGCTACGGGGTCTCCTACGAGCAGTACTTC.

This clonotype was detected only a few times. The J gene is TRBJ2-3, the V gene TRBV12-3 or TRBV12-4; 14 bases are shared with TRBD2. The CDR3 totals 16 residues. The ends lost 6 bases at V and 6 bases at J; junction bases unmatched: 8. For the CDR3, the DNA is TGTGCCAGCAGGCGTGGACTAGCGGGGGGTGTCGATACGCAGTATTTT. Translating gives CASRRGLAGGVDTQYF.